This TCR beta chain was captured in a study of T cell responses to AZD1222 COVID-19 vaccine. Study overall: Analyses pooled second doses at about 4 or about 12 weeks.

TCRdb's copy holds only in-frame clones and misses some; the assay was immunoSEQ multiplex PCR. The repertoire has some 130,000 clones, 70% to 90% of them found once; the top ten carry 1.5% to 2%. From germline, CDR1 is LNHDA and CDR2 SQIVND (reference sequence). V gave up 2 bases and J gave up 9 bases, with 17 bases separating them. This CDR3 is built from 15 residues. Study results and limitations: The donor cohort was predominantly white British with a female majority, and clonal diversity may have been underestimated. Two doses of AZD1222 preceded a rise in Spike-specific TCR breadth and depth. No repertoire was sampled before or during the peak T cell response, only after it.

To note about this clone: Its antigen is unidentified.

Here the sequenced sample was peripheral blood, taken on day 0 of AZD1222 vaccination. J is TRBJ1-5 and V is TRBV19; the D gene is possibly TRBD1 (5 bases). This TCR came from an adult in good health. The CDR3 DNA reads as TGTGCCAGTAGTATAAACTCGGGGGGATTGGGGCCCCAGCATTTT. Encoded protein: CASSINSGGLGPQHF.